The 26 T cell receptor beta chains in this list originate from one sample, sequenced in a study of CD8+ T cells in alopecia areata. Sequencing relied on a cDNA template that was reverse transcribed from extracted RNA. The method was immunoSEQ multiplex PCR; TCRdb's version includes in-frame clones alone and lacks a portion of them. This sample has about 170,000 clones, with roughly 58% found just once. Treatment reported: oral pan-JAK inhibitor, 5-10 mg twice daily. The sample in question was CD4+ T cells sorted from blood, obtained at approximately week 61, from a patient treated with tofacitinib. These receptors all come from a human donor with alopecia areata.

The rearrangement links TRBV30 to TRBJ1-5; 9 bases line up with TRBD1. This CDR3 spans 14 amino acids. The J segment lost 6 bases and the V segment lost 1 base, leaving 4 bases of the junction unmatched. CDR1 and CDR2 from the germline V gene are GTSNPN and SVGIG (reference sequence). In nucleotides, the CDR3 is TGTGCCTGGAGTGAAGGGACAGGGCTTCAGCCCCAGCATTTT. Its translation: CAWSEGTGLQPQHF.

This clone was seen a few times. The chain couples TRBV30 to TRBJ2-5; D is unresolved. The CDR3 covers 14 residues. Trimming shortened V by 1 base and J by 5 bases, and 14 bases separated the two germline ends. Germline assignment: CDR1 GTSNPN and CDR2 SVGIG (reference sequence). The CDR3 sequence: CAWSGPVPGETQYF. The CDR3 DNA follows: TGTGCCTGGAGTGGCCCAGTGCCTGGGGAGACCCAGTACTTC.

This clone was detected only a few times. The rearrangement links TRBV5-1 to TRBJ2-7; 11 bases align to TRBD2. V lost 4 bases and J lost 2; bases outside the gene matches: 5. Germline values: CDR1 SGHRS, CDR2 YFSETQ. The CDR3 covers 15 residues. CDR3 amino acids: CASSALAGGPYEQYF. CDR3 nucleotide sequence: TGCGCCAGCAGCGCCCTAGCGGGGGGTCCCTACGAGCAGTACTTC. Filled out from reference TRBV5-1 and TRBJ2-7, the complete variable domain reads KAGVTQTPRYLIKTRGQQVTLSCSPISGHRSVSWYQQTPGQGLQFLFEYFSETQRNKGNFPGRFSGRQFSNSRSEMNVSTLELGDSALYLCASSALAGGPYEQYFGPGTRLTVT.

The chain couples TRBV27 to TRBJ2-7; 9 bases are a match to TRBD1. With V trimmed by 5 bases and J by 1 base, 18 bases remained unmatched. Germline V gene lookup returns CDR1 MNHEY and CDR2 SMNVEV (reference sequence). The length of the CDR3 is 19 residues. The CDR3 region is CASSLRLDTGQGRSYEQYF. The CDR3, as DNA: TGTGCCAGCAGTCTCAGGTTGGACACGGGACAGGGAAGGTCCTACGAGCAGTACTTC.

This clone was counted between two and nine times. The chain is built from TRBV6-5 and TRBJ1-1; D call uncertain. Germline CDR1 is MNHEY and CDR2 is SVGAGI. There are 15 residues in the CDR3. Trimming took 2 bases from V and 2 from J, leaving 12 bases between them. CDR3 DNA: TGTGCCAGCAGTTACGGTAGGAGTGTAAACACTGAAGCTTTCTTT. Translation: CASSYGRSVNTEAFF.

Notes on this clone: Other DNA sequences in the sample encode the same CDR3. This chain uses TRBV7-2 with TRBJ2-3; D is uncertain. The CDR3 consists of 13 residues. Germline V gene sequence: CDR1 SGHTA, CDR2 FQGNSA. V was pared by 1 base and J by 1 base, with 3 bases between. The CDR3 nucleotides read TGTGCCAGCAGCTTAGGTGGCACAGATACGCAGTATTTT. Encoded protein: CASSLGGTDTQYF.

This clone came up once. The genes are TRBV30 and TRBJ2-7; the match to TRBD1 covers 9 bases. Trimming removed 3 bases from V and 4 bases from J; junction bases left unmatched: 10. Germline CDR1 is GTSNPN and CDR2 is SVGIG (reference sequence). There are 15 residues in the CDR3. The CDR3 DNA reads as TGTGCCTGGAGCCAAACCGGGACAGGGATTTACGAGCAGTACTTC. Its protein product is CAWSQTGTGIYEQYF.

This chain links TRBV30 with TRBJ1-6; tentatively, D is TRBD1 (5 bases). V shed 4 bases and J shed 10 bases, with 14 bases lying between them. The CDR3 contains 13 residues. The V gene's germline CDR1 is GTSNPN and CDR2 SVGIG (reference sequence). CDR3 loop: CAWTLGTNSPLHF. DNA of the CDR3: TGTGCCTGGACGCTGGGGACCAACTCACCCCTCCACTTT.

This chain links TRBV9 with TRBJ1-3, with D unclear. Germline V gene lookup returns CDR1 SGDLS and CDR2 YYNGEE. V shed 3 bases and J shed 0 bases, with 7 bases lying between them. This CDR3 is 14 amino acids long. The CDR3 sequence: CASSAGNSGNTIYF. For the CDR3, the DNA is TGTGCCAGCAGCGCAGGTAACTCTGGAAACACCATATATTTT.

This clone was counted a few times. CDR3 sequence (DNA): TGTGCCACCAGCAGAGATTCTGCTAGCGGGGTTCCCGGGGAGCTGTTTTTT. Residues: CATSRDSASGVPGELFF. This sequence joins TRBV15 and TRBJ2-2; 9 positions match TRBD2. The V gene's germline CDR1 is LNHNV and CDR2 YYDKDF (reference sequence). Trimming took 0 bases from V and 6 from J; bases not matched to a gene: 8. The CDR3 is made up of 17 amino acids. Complete variable domain (other parts from reference TRBV15 and TRBJ2-2): DAMVIQNPRYQVTQFGKPVTLSCSQTLNHNVMYWYQQKSSQAPKLLFHYYDKDFNNEADTPDNFQSRRPNTSFCFLDIRSPGLGDTAMYLCATSRDSASGVPGELFFGEGSRLTVL.

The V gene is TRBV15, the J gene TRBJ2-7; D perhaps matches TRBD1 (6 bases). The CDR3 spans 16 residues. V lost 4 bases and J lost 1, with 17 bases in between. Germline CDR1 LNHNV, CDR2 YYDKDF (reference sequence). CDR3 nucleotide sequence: TGTGCCACCAGCAACGTTCTCTTAGGGGGTTCCTACGAGCAGTACTTC. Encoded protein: CATSNVLLGGSYEQYF.

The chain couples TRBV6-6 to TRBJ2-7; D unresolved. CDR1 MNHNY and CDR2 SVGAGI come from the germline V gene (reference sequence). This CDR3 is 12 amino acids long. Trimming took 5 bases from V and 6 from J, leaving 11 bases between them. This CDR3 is CASSGPSGEQYF. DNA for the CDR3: TGTGCCAGCAGTGGACCTTCTGGCGAGCAGTACTTC.

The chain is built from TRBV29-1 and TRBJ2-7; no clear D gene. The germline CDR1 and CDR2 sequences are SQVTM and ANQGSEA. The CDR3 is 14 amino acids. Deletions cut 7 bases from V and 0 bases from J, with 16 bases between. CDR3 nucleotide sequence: TGCAGCGCCAAACCCCGGCTGAGCTCCTACGAGCAGTACTTC. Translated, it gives CSAKPRLSSYEQYF.

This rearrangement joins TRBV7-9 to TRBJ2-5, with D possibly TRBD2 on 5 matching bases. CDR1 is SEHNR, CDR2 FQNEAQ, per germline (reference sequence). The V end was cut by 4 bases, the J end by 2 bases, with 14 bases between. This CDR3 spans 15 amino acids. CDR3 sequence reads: CASSSSGRWQETQYF. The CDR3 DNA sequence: TGTGCCAGCAGCTCGAGCGGACGGTGGCAAGAGACCCAGTACTTC.

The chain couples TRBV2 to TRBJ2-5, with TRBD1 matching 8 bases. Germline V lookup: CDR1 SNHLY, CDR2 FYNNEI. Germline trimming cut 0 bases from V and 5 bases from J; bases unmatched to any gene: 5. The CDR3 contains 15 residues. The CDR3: CASSEAPRGLETQYF. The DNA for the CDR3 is TGTGCCAGCAGTGAAGCGCCCAGGGGGCTCGAGACCCAGTACTTC.

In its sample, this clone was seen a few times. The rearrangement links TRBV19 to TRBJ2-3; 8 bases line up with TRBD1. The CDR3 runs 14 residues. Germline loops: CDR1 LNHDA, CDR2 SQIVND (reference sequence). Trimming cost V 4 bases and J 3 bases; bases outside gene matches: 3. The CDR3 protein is CASSTRTGTDTQYF. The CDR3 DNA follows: TGTGCCAGTAGTACCAGGACAGGGACAGATACGCAGTATTTT.

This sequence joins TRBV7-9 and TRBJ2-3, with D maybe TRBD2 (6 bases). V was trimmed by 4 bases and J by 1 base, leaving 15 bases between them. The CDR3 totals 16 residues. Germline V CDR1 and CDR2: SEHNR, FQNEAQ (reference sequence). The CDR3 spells CASSSGGVAGTDTQYF. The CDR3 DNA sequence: TGTGCCAGCAGCTCTGGTGGGGTAGCGGGCACAGATACGCAGTATTTT.

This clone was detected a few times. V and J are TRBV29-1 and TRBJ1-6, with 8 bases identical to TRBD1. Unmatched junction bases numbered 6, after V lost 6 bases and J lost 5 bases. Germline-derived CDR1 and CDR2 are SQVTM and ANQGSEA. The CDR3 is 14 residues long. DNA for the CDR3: TGCAGCGTCGGACAGGGCTCGGATAATTCACCCCTCCACTTT. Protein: CSVGQGSDNSPLHF.

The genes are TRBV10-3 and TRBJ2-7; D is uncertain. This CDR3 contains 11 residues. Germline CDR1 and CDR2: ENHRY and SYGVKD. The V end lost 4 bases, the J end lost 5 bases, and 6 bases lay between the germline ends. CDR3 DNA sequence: TGTGCCATCAGTGGGGCCCACGAGCAGTACTTC. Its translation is CAISGAHEQYF.

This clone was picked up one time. CDR3 bases: TGTGCCTGGACCTCCAAAGGGACTGTTTATCAGCCCCAGCATTTT. This gives the protein CAWTSKGTVYQPQHF. The chain uses TRBV30 and TRBJ1-5, with D maybe TRBD1 (5 bases). From germline, CDR1 is GTSNPN and CDR2 SVGIG (reference sequence). V shed 4 bases and J shed 5 bases, with 18 bases lying between them. The CDR3 contains 15 residues. The whole variable domain, remainder taken from reference TRBV30 and TRBJ1-5, is SQTIHQWPATLVQPVGSPLSLECTVEGTSNPNLYWYRQAAGRGLQLLFYSVGIGQISSEVPQNLSASRPQDRQFILSSKKLLLSDSGFYLCAWTSKGTVYQPQHFGDGTRLSIL.

The CDR3 DNA sequence: TGTGCCTGGAGTCGGTACGGCGATAATTCACCCCTCCACTTT. This translates into CAWSRYGDNSPLHF. This chain links TRBV30 with TRBJ1-6; D remains ambiguous. V lost 2 bases to trimming and J lost 5 bases, with 10 bases between them. Germline CDR1 reads GTSNPN; CDR2 reads SVGIG (reference sequence). CDR3 length: 14 residues. Using reference TRBV30 and TRBJ1-6 for the parts outside the CDR3, the full variable domain is SQTIHQWPATLVQPVGSPLSLECTVEGTSNPNLYWYRQAAGRGLQLLFYSVGIGQISSEVPQNLSASRPQDRQFILSSKKLLLSDSGFYLCAWSRYGDNSPLHFGNGTRLTVT.

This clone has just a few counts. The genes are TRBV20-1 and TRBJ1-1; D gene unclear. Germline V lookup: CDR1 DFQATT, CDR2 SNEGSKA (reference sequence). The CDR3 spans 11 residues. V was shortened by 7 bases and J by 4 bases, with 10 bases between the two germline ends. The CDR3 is CSVASGTEAFF. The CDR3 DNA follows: TGCAGTGTCGCAAGTGGCACTGAAGCTTTCTTT.

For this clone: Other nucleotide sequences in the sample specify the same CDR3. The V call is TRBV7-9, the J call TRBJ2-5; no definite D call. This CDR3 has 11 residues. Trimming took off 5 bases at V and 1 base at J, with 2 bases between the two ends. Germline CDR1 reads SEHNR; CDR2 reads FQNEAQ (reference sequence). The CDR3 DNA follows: TGTGCCAGCAGCGGCCAAGAGACCCAGTACTTC. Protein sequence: CASSGQETQYF.

The CDR3 DNA sequence: TGTGCCAGCAGCTTAGCGGGGGAGCAGTACTTC. Translation: CASSLAGEQYF. This sequence joins TRBV7-9 and TRBJ2-7; D ambiguous. V was shortened by 0 bases and J by 7 bases, with 4 bases between the two germline ends. This CDR3 has 11 residues. Germline-derived CDR1 and CDR2 are SEHNR and FQNEAQ (reference sequence).

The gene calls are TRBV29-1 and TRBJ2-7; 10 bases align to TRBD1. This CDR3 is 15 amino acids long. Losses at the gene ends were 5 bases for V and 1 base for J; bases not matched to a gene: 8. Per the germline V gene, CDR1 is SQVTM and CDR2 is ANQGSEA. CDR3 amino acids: CSVIQTGGASYEQYF. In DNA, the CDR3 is TGCAGCGTTATACAGACAGGGGGCGCGTCCTACGAGCAGTACTTC.

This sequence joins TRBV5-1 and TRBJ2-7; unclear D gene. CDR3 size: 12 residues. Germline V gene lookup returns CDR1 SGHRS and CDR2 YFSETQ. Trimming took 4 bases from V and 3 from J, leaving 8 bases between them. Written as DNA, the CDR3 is TGCGCCAGCAGCGCAAACAGCTACGAGCAGTACTTC. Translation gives CASSANSYEQYF.